This T cell receptor beta chain was observed in a study of cytomegalovirus exposure and HLA in healthy donors. About the study: According to later analysis, the same platform produced the 120 validation and several hundred first-cohort repertoires. Study-wide results and limits: Whilst most TCR sequences proved rare, a subset of public TCRs occurred across many donors. Listed as cytomegalovirus-associated were 150 to 200 TCR beta chains.

CDR3 size: 16 residues. The germline CDR1 and CDR2 sequences are SGHTA and FQGNSA. Trimming pared 5 bases from V and 5 bases from J, leaving 21 bases between. Profiled with immunoSEQ multiplex PCR; TCRdb holds only in-frame clones, not every one. This repertoire shows about 190,000 clones, 86% found once; its top ten account for 1.4% to 1.5%. Regarding this clone: Its antigen is undetermined.

V gene TRBV7-2 combines with J gene TRBJ1-2; tentative D call: TRBD1 (6 bases). This TCR derives from a woman between 18 and 30 years old in good health and CMV-seronegative. Sequenced input: PBMCs. CDR3 region: CASSKGPGGGFYGYTF. The CDR3 DNA follows: TGTGCCAGCAGCAAGGGGCCGGGAGGGGGTTTTTATGGCTACACCTTC.